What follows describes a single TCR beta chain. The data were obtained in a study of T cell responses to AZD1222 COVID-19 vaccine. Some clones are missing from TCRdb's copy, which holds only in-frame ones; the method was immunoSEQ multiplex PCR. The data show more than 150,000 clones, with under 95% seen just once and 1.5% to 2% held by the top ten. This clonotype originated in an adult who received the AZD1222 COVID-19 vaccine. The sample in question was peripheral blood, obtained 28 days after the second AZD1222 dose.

The CDR3 loop reads CSVRDSTDTQYF. The CDR3 DNA reads as TGCAGCGTTAGAGACAGCACAGATACGCAGTATTTT. This chain joins TRBV29-1 and TRBJ2-3; D unresolved. The length of the CDR3 is 12 residues. V lost 5 bases to trimming and J lost 0 bases, with 6 bases between them. Germline CDR1 and CDR2: SQVTM and ANQGSEA.